This TCR beta chain is from a study of shared clonotypes between healthy human individuals. Study-level background: Every donor yielded three CD4 naive, three CD4 memory, two CD8 naive and one CD8 memory plate. General observations from the study: Sorted-subset samples were not fully sequenced, rarefaction indicated.

Clones were sequenced by immunoSEQ multiplex PCR, and TCRdb holds only the in-frame ones, with some missing. This table has under 850,000 clones, 72% appearing once. The CDR3 length is 13 residues. CDR1 and CDR2 (germline): MNHEY, SMNVEV (reference sequence). V shed 5 bases and J shed 10 bases, with 12 bases lying between them. Memory CD4+ cells were the fraction left after CD45RA+ naive selection. About this clone: The antigen remains undetermined.

The clonotype originates from a woman aged 25 to 45 in good health. What was sequenced was memory CD4+ T cells sorted from blood. Subset specified: CD45RA-negative fraction. The rearrangement joins TRBV27 to TRBJ1-6; D ambiguous. CDR3 sequence: CASSPRYGSPLHF. The CDR3 DNA follows: TGTGCCAGCAGTCCCCGGTACGGGTCACCCCTCCACTTT.